This passage covers 30 T cell receptor beta chains from one sample sequenced in a study of cytomegalovirus exposure and HLA in healthy donors (dated by TCRdb to 2017 to 2019). Libraries were prepared through the immunoSEQ multiplex PCR assay. Held by TCRdb, this immuneACCESS table contains in-frame sequences only and omits some clones. Under half of the omission traces to an unresolved V gene where checked; the cause of the rest is unknown. In this sample the table shows about 280,000 clones, 88% of which occur a single time. The ten largest clones add up to 0.92% of the sample. Sequencing was carried out using PBMCs. These receptors originate from a woman under 30 in good health and CMV-seronegative.

V gene TRBV7-8 combines with J gene TRBJ1-2; TRBD1 matches at 10 bases. Germline V gives CDR1 SGHVS, CDR2 FQNEAQ. V gave up 4 bases and J gave up 6 bases; unmatched junction bases: 5. This CDR3 spans 14 amino acids. The CDR3: CASSSRDRGDGYTF. CDR3 in DNA: TGTGCCAGCAGCTCCCGGGACAGGGGAGATGGCTACACCTTC. Looking up the rest from reference TRBV7-8 and TRBJ1-2 gives the full variable domain: GAGVSQSPRYKVAKRGQDVALRCDPISGHVSLFWYQQALGQGPEFLTYFQNEAQLDKSGLPSDRFFAERPEGSVSTLKIQRTQQEDSAVYLCASSSRDRGDGYTFGSGTRLTVV.

This clone was observed a single time. The chain couples TRBV27 to TRBJ2-3; D ambiguous. V gave up 3 bases and J gave up 4 bases, with 14 bases separating them. The CDR3 has 15 residues. CDR1 is MNHEY and CDR2 is SMNVEV in the germline V gene (reference sequence). This CDR3 is CASSFVPLAPDTQYF. The CDR3 region has the DNA TGTGCCAGCAGTTTCGTCCCTTTGGCCCCAGATACGCAGTATTTT.

The chain recombines TRBV9 with TRBJ2-6; unclear D gene. Trimming left V 6 bases short and J 2 bases short, with 12 bases between. The germline V gene encodes CDR1 SGDLS and CDR2 YYNGEE. CDR3 length: 15 residues. CDR3 DNA: TGTGCCAGCACCCACAGTGTTGCTGGGGCCAACGTCCTGACTTTC. Its protein is CASTHSVAGANVLTF.

The chain has TRBV6-5 and TRBJ1-2; D is undetermined. Germline CDR1 MNHEY, CDR2 SVGAGI. The CDR3 is 13 residues long. Trimming removed 5 bases at V and 8 bases at J, with 15 bases between. The CDR3: CASSDFRGIGYTF. Written as DNA, the CDR3 is TGTGCCAGCAGTGATTTCCGCGGAATCGGCTACACCTTC.

The V call is TRBV5-1, the J call TRBJ1-2; tentative D call: TRBD1 (6 bases). V lost 4 bases to trimming and J lost 3 bases, with 16 bases between them. Germline lookup yields CDR1 SGHRS and CDR2 YFSETQ. The CDR3 totals 15 residues. CDR3 DNA: TGCGCCAGCAGCCAAACAGGGCCGTTGGACTATGGCTACACCTTC. The encoded protein is CASSQTGPLDYGYTF. Looking up the rest from reference TRBV5-1 and TRBJ1-2 gives the full variable domain: KAGVTQTPRYLIKTRGQQVTLSCSPISGHRSVSWYQQTPGQGLQFLFEYFSETQRNKGNFPGRFSGRQFSNSRSEMNVSTLELGDSALYLCASSQTGPLDYGYTFGSGTRLTVV.

The chain carries TRBV27 and TRBJ2-6; TRBD2 agrees at 9 bases. The V segment lost 3 bases and the J segment 1 base; nucleotides outside the gene matches: 10. The CDR3 length is 19 residues. Germline lookup yields CDR1 MNHEY and CDR2 SMNVEV (reference sequence). The CDR3 here is CASSFRTAGGKSGANVLTF. The CDR3 nucleotides read TGTGCCAGCAGTTTCCGTACTGCGGGGGGGAAATCTGGGGCCAACGTCCTGACTTTC. The full variable domain, completed using reference TRBV27 and TRBJ2-6, is EAQVTQNPRYLITVTGKKLTVTCSQNMNHEYMSWYRQDPGLGLRQIYYSMNVEVTDKGDVPEGYKVSRKEKRNFPLILESPSPNQTSLYFCASSFRTAGGKSGANVLTFGAGSRLTVL.

This clone was recorded once. CDR3 residues: CASSYGILPLGFF. The CDR3 region has the DNA TGTGCCAGCAGCTACGGGATCCTACCCCTCGGTTTCTTT. The V call is TRBV28, the J call TRBJ1-1, with D unclear. V lost 6 bases and J 13 bases, leaving 21 bases between the germline ends. The CDR3 length is 13 residues. Germline assignment: CDR1 MDHEN and CDR2 SYDVKM.

The rearrangement joins TRBV9 to TRBJ2-2; no clear D. V was pared by 3 bases and J by 3 bases, with 9 bases between. The CDR3 extends over 14 amino acids. CDR1 is SGDLS, CDR2 YYNGEE, per germline. CDR3 loop: CASSGSDYTGELFF. CDR3 DNA: TGTGCCAGCAGCGGATCAGATTACACCGGGGAGCTGTTTTTT. Full variable domain (remainder filled in from reference TRBV9 and TRBJ2-2): DSGVTQTPKHLITATGQRVTLRCSPRSGDLSVYWYQQSLDQGLQFLIQYYNGEERAKGNILERFSAQQFPDLHSELNLSSLELGDSALYFCASSGSDYTGELFFGEGSRLTVL.

The V gene is TRBV5-8, the J gene TRBJ1-2; perhaps TRBD1 as D (5 bases). Trimming cost V 6 bases and J 4 bases, with 13 bases left between them. From germline, CDR1 is SGHTS and CDR2 YDEGEE. The CDR3 extends over 13 amino acids. The CDR3 here is CASTKGAAYGYTF. CDR3 DNA sequence: TGTGCCAGCACCAAAGGGGCGGCCTATGGCTACACCTTC.

V and J are TRBV28 and TRBJ2-7, with 9 bases that match TRBD1. This CDR3 is 13 amino acids long. The V segment lost 6 bases and the J segment 4 bases; nucleotides outside the gene matches: 4. CDR1 is MDHEN and CDR2 is SYDVKM in the germline V gene. This chain's CDR3 is CASSRTGAYEQYF. The CDR3 bases are TGTGCCAGCAGCAGGACAGGGGCGTACGAGCAGTACTTC.

CDR3 in DNA: TGCGCCAGCAGCTTGGAAGGGACTAGCGGGAGGAACACCGGGGAGCTGTTTTTT. This sequence encodes CASSLEGTSGRNTGELFF. The chain carries TRBV5-1 and TRBJ2-2; TRBD2 matches at 14 bases. Germline trimming cut 0 bases from V and 1 base from J; bases unmatched to any gene: 2. This CDR3 has 18 residues. The V gene's germline CDR1 is SGHRS and CDR2 YFSETQ.

The rearrangement joins TRBV27 to TRBJ2-5, with a tentative D call TRBD1 (6 bases). Germline lookup yields CDR1 MNHEY and CDR2 SMNVEV (reference sequence). The CDR3 length is 14 residues. Trimming took off 5 bases at V and 5 bases at J, with 15 bases between the two ends. CDR3 protein: CASSKDRLMETQYF. As DNA, the CDR3 is TGTGCCAGCAGTAAAGACAGGTTGATGGAGACCCAGTACTTC.

The chain links TRBV28 to TRBJ2-1; a weak D match, TRBD2 (5 bases). The germline V gene has CDR1 MDHEN and CDR2 SYDVKM. V was shortened by 3 bases and J by 6 bases, with 21 bases between the two germline ends. The CDR3 runs to 17 residues. The CDR3 is CASSFNSGGWATNEQFF. CDR3 DNA: TGTGCCAGCAGTTTTAACTCCGGCGGGTGGGCGACCAATGAGCAGTTCTTC. Complete variable domain (other parts from reference TRBV28 and TRBJ2-1): DVKVTQSSRYLVKRTGEKVFLECVQDMDHENMFWYRQDPGLGLRLIYFSYDVKMKEKGDIPEGYSVSREKKERFSLILESASTNQTSMYLCASSFNSGGWATNEQFFGPGTRLTVL.

The rearrangement uses TRBV9 and TRBJ2-7; TRBD2 agrees at 7 bases. Germline CDR1 reads SGDLS; CDR2 reads YYNGEE. There are 13 residues in the CDR3. The V gene end was trimmed by 4 bases and the J gene end by 6 bases; junction bases not matched to a gene: 7. CDR3 protein: CASSLGGKGEQYF. The CDR3 region has the DNA TGTGCCAGCAGCCTGGGGGGGAAGGGCGAGCAGTACTTC. Looking up the rest from reference TRBV9 and TRBJ2-7 gives the full variable domain: DSGVTQTPKHLITATGQRVTLRCSPRSGDLSVYWYQQSLDQGLQFLIQYYNGEERAKGNILERFSAQQFPDLHSELNLSSLELGDSALYFCASSLGGKGEQYFGPGTRLTVT.

V is TRBV28 and J is TRBJ1-4, with D maybe TRBD1 (5 bases). Germline loops: CDR1 MDHEN, CDR2 SYDVKM. V lost 4 bases and J 5 bases, leaving 14 bases between the germline ends. The CDR3 sequence is 15 residues long. The CDR3 loop is CASSWPGLKNEKLFF. The CDR3 nucleotides read TGTGCCAGCAGTTGGCCGGGACTCAAGAATGAAAAACTGTTTTTT.

The rearrangement joins TRBV5-6 to TRBJ1-5; the D gene is possibly TRBD1 (5 bases). Trimming stripped 4 bases from V and 1 base from J, with 15 bases between. CDR1 SGHDT and CDR2 YYEEEE come from the germline V gene. The CDR3 loop spans 16 amino acids. CDR3 residues: CASSQDRDLSNQPQHF. The DNA for the CDR3 is TGTGCCAGCAGCCAAGACCGGGACTTAAGCAATCAGCCCCAGCATTTT.

V gene TRBV28 combines with J gene TRBJ1-4; TRBD1 aligns across 9 bases. V shed 5 bases, J shed 8 bases, and the junction held 12 bases outside the gene matches. This CDR3 comprises 16 residues. CDR1 and CDR2 (germline): MDHEN, SYDVKM. The CDR3 spells CASSLRSGTGLEKLFF. The CDR3 DNA reads as TGTGCCAGCAGTCTGAGGTCCGGGACAGGGCTAGAAAAACTGTTTTTT.

This rearrangement joins TRBV5-1 to TRBJ1-1; TRBD1 matches 8 bases. Germline V gene data show CDR1 as SGHRS and CDR2 as YFSETQ. V dropped 1 base and J dropped 4; count of bases not matched to a gene: 3. The CDR3 is 14 amino acids. This CDR3 is CASSLTGGVTEAFF. CDR3 bases: TGCGCCAGCAGCTTGACAGGGGGTGTCACTGAAGCTTTCTTT.

The chain is built from TRBV7-8 and TRBJ1-5, with 7 bases that match TRBD1. Germline V gene sequence: CDR1 SGHVS, CDR2 FQNEAQ. V shed 5 bases, J shed 6 bases, and the junction held 7 bases outside the gene matches. The CDR3 length is 14 residues. The CDR3 DNA reads as TGTGCCAGCAGCGACAGGGTTACTGCTCAGCCCCAGCATTTT. It specifies CASSDRVTAQPQHF.

The chain has TRBV4-3 and TRBJ2-3, with TRBD2 matching 13 bases. Germline lookup yields CDR1 LGHNA and CDR2 YSLEER. The CDR3 contains 17 residues. V lost 0 bases to trimming and J lost 8 bases; unmatched junction nucleotides: 8. This CDR3 reads CASSQESRTSGRSTQYF. CDR3 DNA: TGCGCCAGCAGCCAAGAGTCCAGGACTAGCGGGAGAAGTACGCAGTATTTT.

V gene TRBV7-9 combines with J gene TRBJ1-2; D perhaps matches TRBD1 (5 bases). CDR3 length: 13 residues. Germline V gene sequence: CDR1 SEHNR, CDR2 FQNEAQ (reference sequence). V was pared by 1 base and J by 5 bases, with 8 bases between. CDR3 DNA sequence: TGTGCCAGCAGCTTAGGGGGCGAATATGGCTACACCTTC. Encoded protein: CASSLGGEYGYTF. The full variable domain, with the rest looked up from reference TRBV7-9 and TRBJ1-2, is DTGVSQNPRHKITKRGQNVTFRCDPISEHNRLYWYRQTLGQGPEFLTYFQNEAQLEKSRLLSDRFSAERPKGSFSTLEIQRTEQGDSAMYLCASSLGGEYGYTFGSGTRLTVV.

The CDR3 loop is CASSYSDRAYGYTF. The CDR3 bases are TGTGCCAGCAGTTACTCGGACAGGGCATATGGCTACACCTTC. The chain combines TRBV6-5 with TRBJ1-2; 8 bases are a match to TRBD1. V shed 0 bases, J shed 5 bases, and the junction held 2 bases outside the gene matches. This CDR3 comprises 14 residues. Germline V gene lookup returns CDR1 MNHEY and CDR2 SVGAGI.

The V and J genes are TRBV2 and TRBJ1-2, with 9 positions matching TRBD1. The CDR3 is 15 residues long. Germline values: CDR1 SNHLY, CDR2 FYNNEI. Germline trimming cut 5 bases from V and 8 bases from J; bases unmatched to any gene: 12. CDR3 bases: TGTGCCAGCAGTCCCGGGACAGGGTTCCCGTTCGGCTACACCTTC. This encodes CASSPGTGFPFGYTF.

The chain joins TRBV15 to TRBJ1-4, with D hard to call. There are 15 residues in the CDR3. Deletions cut 0 bases from V and 7 bases from J, with 12 bases between. Germline CDR1 is LNHNV and CDR2 is YYDKDF (reference sequence). The CDR3 sequence is CATSREGVRGEKLFF. The CDR3 region has the DNA TGTGCCACCAGCAGAGAAGGAGTTCGAGGTGAAAAACTGTTTTTT.

The rearrangement uses TRBV18 and TRBJ1-1; D remains unclear. Germline CDR1 KGHSH, CDR2 LQKENI. Trimming removed 4 bases from V and 0 bases from J, with 6 bases in between. The CDR3 has 13 residues. DNA for the CDR3: TGTGCCAGCTCACTCCCCTTGAACACTGAAGCTTTCTTT. Its translation: CASSLPLNTEAFF.

This clone has only a few counts. This sample includes further DNA sequences coding for the same CDR3. This chain uses TRBV5-1 with TRBJ2-6; D not certain. Trimming removed 0 bases from V and 0 bases from J, with 4 bases in between. Germline CDR1 is SGHRS and CDR2 is YFSETQ. This CDR3 comprises 15 residues. CDR3 sequence (DNA): TGCGCCAGCAGCTTGGAGAGCTCTGGGGCCAACGTCCTGACTTTC. Protein product: CASSLESSGANVLTF.

The CDR3 nucleotides read TGTGCCAGCAGTCCCGATCGGACAGGGTGGAACACCGGGGAGCTGTTTTTT. It yields the protein CASSPDRTGWNTGELFF. The rearrangement uses TRBV27 and TRBJ2-2; 8 bases agree with TRBD1. J was trimmed by 1 base and V by 5 bases; bases with no gene match: 9. This CDR3 region has 17 residues. Per germline, CDR1 MNHEY and CDR2 SMNVEV (reference sequence).

This chain connects TRBV29-1 to TRBJ1-2; D uncertain. Germline values: CDR1 SQVTM, CDR2 ANQGSEA. Trimming left V 6 bases short and J 3 bases short, with 14 bases between. This CDR3 comprises 13 residues. CDR3 protein: CSVATNFDYGYTF. CDR3 nucleotide sequence: TGCAGCGTAGCTACGAATTTTGACTATGGCTACACCTTC.

The chain links TRBV28 to TRBJ1-2; no clear D. CDR1 and CDR2 from the germline V gene are MDHEN and SYDVKM. Trimming removed 4 bases at V and 4 bases at J, with 13 bases between. The CDR3 totals 14 residues. The CDR3 loop is CASSSGLTGYGYTF. The CDR3 DNA is TGTGCCAGCAGTTCCGGACTCACGGGCTATGGCTACACCTTC.

The chain uses TRBV25-1 and TRBJ2-7; TRBD2 aligns across 13 bases. This CDR3 has 14 amino acids. V dropped 6 bases and J dropped 1; count of bases not matched to a gene: 0. Germline V gene data show CDR1 as MGHDK and CDR2 as SYGVNS. CDR3 amino acids: CASRGLAGSYEQYF. The CDR3 DNA reads as TGTGCCAGCAGGGGACTAGCGGGGTCCTACGAGCAGTACTTC.